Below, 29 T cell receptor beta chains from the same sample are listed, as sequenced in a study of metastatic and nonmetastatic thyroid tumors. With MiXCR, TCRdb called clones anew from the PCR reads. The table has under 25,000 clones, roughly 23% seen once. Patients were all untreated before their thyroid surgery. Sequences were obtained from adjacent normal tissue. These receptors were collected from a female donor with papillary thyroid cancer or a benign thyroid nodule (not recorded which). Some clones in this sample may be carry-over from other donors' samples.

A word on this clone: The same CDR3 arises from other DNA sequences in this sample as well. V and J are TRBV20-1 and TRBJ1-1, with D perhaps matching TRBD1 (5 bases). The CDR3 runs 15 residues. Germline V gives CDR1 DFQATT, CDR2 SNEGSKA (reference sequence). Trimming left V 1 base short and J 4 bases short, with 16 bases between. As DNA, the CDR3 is TGCAGTGCTAGAGGAATAAGGGGAGGATCCACTGAAGCTTTCTTT. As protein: CSARGIRGGSTEAFF.

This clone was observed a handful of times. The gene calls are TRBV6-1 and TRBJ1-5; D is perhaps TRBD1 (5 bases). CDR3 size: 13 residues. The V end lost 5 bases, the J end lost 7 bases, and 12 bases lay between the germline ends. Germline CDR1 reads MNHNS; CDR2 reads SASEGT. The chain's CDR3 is CASSRDLGQPQHF. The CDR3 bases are TGTGCCAGCAGTCGGGACCTGGGGCAGCCCCAGCATTTT.

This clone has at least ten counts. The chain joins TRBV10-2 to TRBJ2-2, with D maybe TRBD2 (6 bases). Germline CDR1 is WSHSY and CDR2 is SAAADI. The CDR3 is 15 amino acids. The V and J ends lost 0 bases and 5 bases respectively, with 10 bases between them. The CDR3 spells CASSESMGGTGELFF. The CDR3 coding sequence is TGCGCCAGCAGTGAGTCGATGGGGGGAACCGGGGAGCTGTTTTTT.

The CDR3 sequence: CAWRVYNEQFF. For the CDR3, the DNA is TGTGCCTGGAGGGTTTACAATGAGCAGTTCTTC. The chain couples TRBV30 to TRBJ2-1; no clear D gene. The CDR3 sequence is 11 residues long. The V end lost 3 bases, the J end lost 4 bases, and 4 bases lay between the germline ends. Germline-derived CDR1 and CDR2 are GTSNPN and SVGIG (reference sequence). Full variable domain (outside the CDR3, taken from reference TRBV30 and TRBJ2-1): SQTIHQWPATLVQPVGSPLSLECTVEGTSNPNLYWYRQAAGRGLQLLFYSVGIGQISSEVPQNLSASRPQDRQFILSSKKLLLSDSGFYLCAWRVYNEQFFGPGTRLTVL.

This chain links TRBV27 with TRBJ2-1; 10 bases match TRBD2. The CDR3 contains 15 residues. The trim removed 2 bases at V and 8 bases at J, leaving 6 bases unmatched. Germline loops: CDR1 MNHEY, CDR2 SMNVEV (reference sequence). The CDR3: CASSLSGGAMYEQFF. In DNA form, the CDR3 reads TGTGCCAGCAGTTTAAGCGGGGGGGCAATGTATGAGCAGTTCTTC.

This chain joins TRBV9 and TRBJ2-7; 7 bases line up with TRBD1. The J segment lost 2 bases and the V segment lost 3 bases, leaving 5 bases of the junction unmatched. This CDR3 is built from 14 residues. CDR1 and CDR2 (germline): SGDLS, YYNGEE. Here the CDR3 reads CASSARDRPYEQYF. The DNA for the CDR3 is TGTGCCAGCAGCGCGAGGGACAGACCCTACGAGCAGTACTTC.

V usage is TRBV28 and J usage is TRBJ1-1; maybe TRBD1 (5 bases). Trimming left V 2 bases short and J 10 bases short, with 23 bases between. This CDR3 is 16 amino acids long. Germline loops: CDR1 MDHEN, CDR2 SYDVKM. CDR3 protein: CASSLEGLRQLKSAFF. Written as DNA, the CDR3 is TGTGCCAGCAGTTTAGAGGGGCTAAGACAGTTGAAATCAGCTTTCTTT.

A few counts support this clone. The CDR3 DNA reads as TGTGCCAACAGCAATCCGGGAGGGGAAAAACTGTTTTTT. Its protein product is CANSNPGGEKLFF. The chain employs TRBV6-1 and TRBJ1-4, with D unresolved. There are 13 residues in the CDR3. Trimming stripped 10 bases from V and 8 bases from J, with 17 bases between. Germline CDR1 reads MNHNS; CDR2 reads SASEGT.

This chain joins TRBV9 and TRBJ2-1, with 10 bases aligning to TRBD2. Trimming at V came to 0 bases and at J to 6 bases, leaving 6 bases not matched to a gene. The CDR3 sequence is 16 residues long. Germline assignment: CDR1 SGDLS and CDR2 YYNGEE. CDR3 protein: CASSVVPSGGANEQFF. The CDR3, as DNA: TGTGCCAGCAGCGTAGTGCCTAGCGGGGGCGCCAATGAGCAGTTCTTC.

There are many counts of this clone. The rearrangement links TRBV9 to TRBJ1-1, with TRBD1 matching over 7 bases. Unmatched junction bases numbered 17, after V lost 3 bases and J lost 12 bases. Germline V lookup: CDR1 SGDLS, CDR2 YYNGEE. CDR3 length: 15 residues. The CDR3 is CASSGTRQGRRKTFF. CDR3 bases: TGTGCCAGCAGCGGAACACGACAGGGAAGAAGAAAAACTTTCTTT. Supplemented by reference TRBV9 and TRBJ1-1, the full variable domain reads DSGVTQTPKHLITATGQRVTLRCSPRSGDLSVYWYQQSLDQGLQFLIQYYNGEERAKGNILERFSAQQFPDLHSELNLSSLELGDSALYFCASSGTRQGRRKTFFGQGTRLTVV.

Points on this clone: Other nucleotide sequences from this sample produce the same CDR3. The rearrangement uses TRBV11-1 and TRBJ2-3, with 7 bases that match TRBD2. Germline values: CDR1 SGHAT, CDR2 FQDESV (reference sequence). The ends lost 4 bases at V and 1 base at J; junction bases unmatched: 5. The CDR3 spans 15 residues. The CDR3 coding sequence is TGTGCCAGCAGCTCCGGGGCGGGAGGCACAGATACGCAGTATTTT. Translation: CASSSGAGGTDTQYF.

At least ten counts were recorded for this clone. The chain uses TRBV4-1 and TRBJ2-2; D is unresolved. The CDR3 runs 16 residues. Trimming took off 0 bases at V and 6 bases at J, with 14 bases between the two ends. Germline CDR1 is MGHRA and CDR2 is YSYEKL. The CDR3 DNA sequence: TGCGCCAGCAGCCAAGATATGGGGAAGCAAGCCGGGGAGCTGTTTTTT. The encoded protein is CASSQDMGKQAGELFF.

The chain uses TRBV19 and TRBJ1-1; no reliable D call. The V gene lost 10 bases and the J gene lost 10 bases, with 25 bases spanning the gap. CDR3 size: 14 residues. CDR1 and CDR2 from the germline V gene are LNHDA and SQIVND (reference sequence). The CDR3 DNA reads TGTGCCACTACTCGGCGGTGTCCCAACACTAGAGCTTTCTTT. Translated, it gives CATTRRCPNTRAFF.

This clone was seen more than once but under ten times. This CDR3 reads CSVEDYNEQFF. In DNA, the CDR3 is TGCAGCGTTGAAGACTACAATGAGCAGTTCTTC. This chain uses TRBV29-1 with TRBJ2-1; D not certain. V shed 0 bases and J shed 3 bases, with 0 bases lying between them. This CDR3 spans 11 amino acids. The germline V gene has CDR1 SQVTM and CDR2 ANQGSEA.

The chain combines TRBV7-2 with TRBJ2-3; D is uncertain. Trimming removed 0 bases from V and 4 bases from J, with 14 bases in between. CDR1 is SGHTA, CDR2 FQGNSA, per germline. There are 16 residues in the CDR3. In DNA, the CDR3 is TGTGCCAGCAGCTTAGCACTCGCGGTAGGGCCAGATACGCAGTATTTT. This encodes CASSLALAVGPDTQYF.

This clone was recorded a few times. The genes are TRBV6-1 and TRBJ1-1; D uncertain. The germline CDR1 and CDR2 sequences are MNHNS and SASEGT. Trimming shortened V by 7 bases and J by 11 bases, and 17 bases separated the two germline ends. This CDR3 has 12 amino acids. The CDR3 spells CASIPDGRRAFF. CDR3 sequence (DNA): TGTGCCAGCATCCCAGACGGACGGCGGGCTTTCTTT.

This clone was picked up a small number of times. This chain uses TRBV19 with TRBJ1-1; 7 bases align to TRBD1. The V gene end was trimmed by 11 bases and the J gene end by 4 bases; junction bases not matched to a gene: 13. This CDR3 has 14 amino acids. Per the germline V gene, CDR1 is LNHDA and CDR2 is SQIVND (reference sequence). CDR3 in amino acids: CAGIHRGRGTEAFF. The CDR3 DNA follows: TGTGCCGGCATCCACAGGGGTAGGGGCACTGAAGCTTTCTTT.

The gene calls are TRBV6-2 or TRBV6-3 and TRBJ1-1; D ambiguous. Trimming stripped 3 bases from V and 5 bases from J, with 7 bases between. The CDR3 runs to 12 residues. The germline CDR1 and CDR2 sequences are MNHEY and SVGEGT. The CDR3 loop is CASSYGRTEAFF. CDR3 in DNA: TGTGCCAGCAGTTATGGTCGGACTGAAGCTTTCTTT.

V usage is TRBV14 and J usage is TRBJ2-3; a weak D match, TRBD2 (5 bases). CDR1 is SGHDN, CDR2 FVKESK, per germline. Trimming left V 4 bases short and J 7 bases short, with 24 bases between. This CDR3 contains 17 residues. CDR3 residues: CASSPALPSGPSHTQYF. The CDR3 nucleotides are TGTGCCAGCAGCCCCGCTCTCCCCAGCGGTCCTTCTCATACGCAGTATTTT.

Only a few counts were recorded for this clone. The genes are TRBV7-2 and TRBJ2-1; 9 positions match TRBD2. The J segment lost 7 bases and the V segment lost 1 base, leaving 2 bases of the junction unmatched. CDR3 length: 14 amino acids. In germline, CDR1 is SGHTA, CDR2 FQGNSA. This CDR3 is CASSLGREGNEQFF. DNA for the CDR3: TGTGCCAGCAGCTTAGGGCGGGAGGGGAATGAGCAGTTCTTC.

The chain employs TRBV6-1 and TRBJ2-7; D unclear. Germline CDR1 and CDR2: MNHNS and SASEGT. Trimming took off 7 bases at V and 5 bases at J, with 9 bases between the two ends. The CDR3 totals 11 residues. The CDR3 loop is CASMDANEQYF. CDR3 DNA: TGTGCCAGCATGGATGCCAACGAGCAGTACTTC.

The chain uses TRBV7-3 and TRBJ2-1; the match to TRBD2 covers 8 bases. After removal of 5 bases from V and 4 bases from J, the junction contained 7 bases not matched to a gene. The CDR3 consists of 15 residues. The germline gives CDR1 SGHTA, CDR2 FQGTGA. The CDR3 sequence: CASSILAGGYNEQFF. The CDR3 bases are TGTGCCAGCAGCATACTGGCGGGAGGATACAATGAGCAGTTCTTC.

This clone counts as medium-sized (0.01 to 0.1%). The CDR3 DNA reads TGTGCCAGCAGCCCGCAGGGATCGCATGGCTACACCTTC. Encoded protein: CASSPQGSHGYTF. This chain joins TRBV11-2 and TRBJ1-2; TRBD1 might be the D (5 bases). The CDR3 has 13 residues. CDR1 is SGHAT, CDR2 FQNNGV, per germline. Trimming shortened V by 5 bases and J by 6 bases, and 13 bases separated the two germline ends. The full variable domain, its missing parts supplied by reference TRBV11-2 and TRBJ1-2, is EAGVAQSPRYKIIEKRQSVAFWCNPISGHATLYWYQQILGQGPKLLIQFQNNGVVDDSQLPKDRFSAERLKGVDSTLKIQPAKLEDSAVYLCASSPQGSHGYTFGSGTRLTVV.

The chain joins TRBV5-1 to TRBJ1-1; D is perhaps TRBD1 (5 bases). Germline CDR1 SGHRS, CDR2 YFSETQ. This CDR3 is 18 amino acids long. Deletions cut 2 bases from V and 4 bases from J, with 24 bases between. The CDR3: CASSFDSGDAYGVTEAFF. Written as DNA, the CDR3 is TGCGCCAGCAGCTTCGACAGTGGTGACGCATATGGGGTCACTGAAGCTTTCTTT. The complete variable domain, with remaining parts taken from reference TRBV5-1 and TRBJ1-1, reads KAGVTQTPRYLIKTRGQQVTLSCSPISGHRSVSWYQQTPGQGLQFLFEYFSETQRNKGNFPGRFSGRQFSNSRSEMNVSTLELGDSALYLCASSFDSGDAYGVTEAFFGQGTRLTVV.

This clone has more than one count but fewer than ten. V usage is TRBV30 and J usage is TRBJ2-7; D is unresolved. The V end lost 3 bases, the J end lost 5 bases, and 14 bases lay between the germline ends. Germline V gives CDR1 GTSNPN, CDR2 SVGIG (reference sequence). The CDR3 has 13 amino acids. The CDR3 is CAWSRLGNDEQYF. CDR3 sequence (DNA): TGTGCCTGGAGCCGTTTGGGAAACGACGAGCAGTACTTC.

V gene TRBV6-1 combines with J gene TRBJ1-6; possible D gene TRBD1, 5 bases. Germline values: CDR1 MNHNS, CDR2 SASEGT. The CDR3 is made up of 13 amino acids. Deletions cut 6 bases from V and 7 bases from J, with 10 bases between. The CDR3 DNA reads TGTGCCAGCAGCCCGACAGAGAATTCACCCCTCCACTTT. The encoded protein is CASSPTENSPLHF.

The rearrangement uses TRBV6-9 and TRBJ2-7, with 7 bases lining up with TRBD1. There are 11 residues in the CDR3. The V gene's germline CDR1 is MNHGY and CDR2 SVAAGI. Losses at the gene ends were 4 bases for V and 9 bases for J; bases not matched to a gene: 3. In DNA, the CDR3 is TGTGCCAGCAGTTCAGGGGACAGGCAGTACTTC. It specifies CASSSGDRQYF.

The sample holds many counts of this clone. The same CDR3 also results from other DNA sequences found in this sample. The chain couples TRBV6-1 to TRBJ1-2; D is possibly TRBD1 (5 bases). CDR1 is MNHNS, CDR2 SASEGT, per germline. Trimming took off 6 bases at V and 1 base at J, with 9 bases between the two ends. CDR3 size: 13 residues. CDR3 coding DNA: TGTGCCAGCAGGCAGGGTTTTAACTATGGCTACACCTTC. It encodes CASRQGFNYGYTF.

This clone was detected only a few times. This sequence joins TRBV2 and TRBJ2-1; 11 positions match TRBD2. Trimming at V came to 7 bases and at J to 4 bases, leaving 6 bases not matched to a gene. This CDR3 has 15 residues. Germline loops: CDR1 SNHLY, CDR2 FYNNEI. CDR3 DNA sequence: TGTGCCAGCAACCCTGCTAGCGGGGGGTACAATGAGCAGTTCTTC. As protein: CASNPASGGYNEQFF. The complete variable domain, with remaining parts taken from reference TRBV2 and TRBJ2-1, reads EPEVTQTPSHQVTQMGQEVILRCVPISNHLYFYWYRQILGQKVEFLVSFYNNEISEKSEIFDDQFSVERPDGSNFTLKIRSTKLEDSAMYFCASNPASGGYNEQFFGPGTRLTVL.